Listed below are T cell receptor beta chains from one sample, sequenced in a study of T cells in tuberculosis. Sequenced by immunoSEQ multiplex PCR; TCRdb stores in-frame clones only, minus some. The sample consists of some 90,000 clones, under 95% of them appearing once. The specimen sequenced was CD1b-GMM tetramer-negative cells sorted from PBMCs. These receptor sequences come from an adult woman with latent tuberculosis. Both conserved end residues are part of each CDR3. The D gene is left open where the match is weak. Rows may omit the clone size; those that give it use once, few, many or a size class.

>NA|TRBV9|NA|TRBJ2-1
CASSTSSGGEQFF
TGTGCCAGCAGCACGTCCTCCGGCGGGGAGCAGTTCTTC
>TRBD1|TRBV25-1|NA|TRBJ1-5
CASRGQGGQPQHF
TGTGCCAGCAGAGGACAGGGAGGTCAGCCCCAGCATTTT
>TRBD1|TRBV5-4|once|TRBJ1-4
CASSSRDRLNEKLFF
TGTGCCAGCAGCAGCCGGGACAGGCTTAATGAAAAACTGTTTTTT
>TRBD2|TRBV7-3|NA|TRBJ2-2
CASSPGRLAGDTGELFF
TGTGCCAGCAGCCCCGGAAGACTAGCGGGGGACACCGGGGAGCTGTTTTTT
>NA|TRBV28|NA|TRBJ1-1
CASSLLFGGGVSEAFF
TGTGCCAGCAGTTTATTATTTGGGGGGGGCGTATCTGAAGCTTTCTTT
>TRBD2|TRBV5-4|NA|TRBJ2-5
CASSPRGGGGAVGQETQYF
TGTGCCAGCAGCCCACGGGGTGGCGGGGGGGCTGTCGGGCAAGAGACCCAGTACTTC
>NA|TRBV7-2|NA|TRBJ1-1
CASSLRVSTEAFF
TGTGCCAGCAGCTTACGGGTTAGCACTGAAGCTTTCTTT
>NA|TRBV19|once|TRBJ1-2
CASSIGGSGYTF
TGTGCCAGTAGTATAGGGGGCAGCGGCTACACCTTC
>TRBD1|TRBV19|NA|TRBJ1-2
CASKSAGGHGYTF
TGTGCCAGTAAATCGGCAGGGGGCCACGGCTACACCTTC
>TRBD2|TRBV11-2|NA|TRBJ2-1
CASSPRLAGYNEQFF
TGTGCCAGCAGCCCCCGACTAGCGGGATACAATGAGCAGTTCTTC
>TRBD2|TRBV6-6|NA|TRBJ2-3
CASTAGGPTDTQYF
TGTGCCAGCACGGCGGGGGGGCCCACAGATACGCAGTATTTT
>NA|TRBV21-1|NA|TRBJ2-2
CASSLDRATGELFF
TGTGCCAGCAGCCTGGACAGGGCCACCGGGGAGCTGTTTTTT
>NA|TRBV11-2|NA|TRBJ1-2
CASSLRGNYGYTF
TGTGCCAGCAGCTTAAGGGGAAACTATGGCTACACCTTC
>NA|TRBV4-3|NA|TRBJ2-3
CASSQDIPDTQYF
TGCGCCAGCAGCCAAGATATCCCAGATACGCAGTATTTT
>NA|TRBV13|once|TRBJ2-7
CASSSELQGYEQYF
TGTGCCAGCAGTTCCGAACTACAGGGATACGAGCAGTACTTC